This T cell receptor beta chain was sequenced in a study of blood T cell repertoires in COVID-19. The wider study: Nucleic acid was either cDNA or gDNA, and it came from T cells, B-cell-depleted T cells, or PBMCs.

The CDR3 is 14 amino acids. Germline V lookup: CDR1 LNHDA, CDR2 SQIVND (reference sequence). V lost 2 bases and J 4 bases, leaving 11 bases between the germline ends. Authors' analysis steps: Scientists estimated how many nucleated cells there were by amplifying reference gene primers. Libraries were prepared by immunoSEQ multiplex PCR; TCRdb keeps only in-frame clonotypes and omits some of them. That table is the source of V, J and clone size, and D and trimming were worked out from the DNA. The sample carries 60,000 to 65,000 clones, approximately 85% recorded once. The source is a man aged 50-59 years with active COVID-19. Sequencing was done on a sample of peripheral blood. This chain uses TRBV19 with TRBJ2-5; maybe TRBD2 (7 bases). The CDR3 loop is CASSIKGGPETQYF. The CDR3 bases are TGTGCCAGTAGTATAAAGGGGGGGCCAGAGACCCAGTACTTC.